This paragraph covers one T cell receptor (beta chain) sequence. Its antigen is unidentified. A multiplex PCR was run with 60 Vbeta primers and 13 Jbeta primers. Sequenced by immunoSEQ multiplex PCR; TCRdb stores in-frame clones only, minus some. The table has 150,000 to 200,000 clones, around 68% seen once. This sample was included in a study of cytomegalovirus exposure and HLA in healthy donors. Whole-study results and caveats: HLA alleles showed associations with 16,951 TCR beta sequences in a later analysis, at a 0.05 false discovery rate. In an earlier analysis, in 620 or so donors, most V segments appeared productive either ~90% or ~30% of the time. Information on immune exposure was restricted to one variable (CMV serostatus).

The receptor's source is a man over 45 in good health and CMV-seronegative. Sequencing input: PBMCs.

CDR3 DNA sequence: TGTGCCAGCTCCTGGAACAGAGAGAACACTGAAGCTTTCTTT. It is translated as CASSWNRENTEAFF. This chain uses TRBV18 with TRBJ1-1; no firm D call. The CDR3 sequence is 14 residues long. The germline CDR1 and CDR2 sequences are KGHSH and LQKENI. V was pared by 6 bases and J by 1 base, with 12 bases between. The variable domain in full, with the rest retrieved from reference TRBV18 and TRBJ1-1, is NAGVMQNPRHLVRRRGQEARLRCSPMKGHSHVYWYRQLPEEGLKFMVYLQKENIIDESGMPKERFSAEFPKEGPSILRIQQVVRGDSAAYFCASSWNRENTEAFFGQGTRLTVV.